This entry features one TCR beta chain sequence. Its target is not known. This record comes from a study of T-cell memory formation after mild COVID-19. Study context: The study found TCR clusters largely donor specific.

Using its own MiXCR run on the 5' RACE reads, TCRdb lists one record per CDR3 protein. Counted here are some 160,000 distinct CDR3 sequences, 31% occurring once; the ten biggest clones make up around 11%. Germline V gives CDR1 DFQATT, CDR2 SNEGSKA (reference sequence). The length of the CDR3 is 13 residues. The V end was cut by 1 base, the J end by 7 bases, with 10 bases between. Study-level results: A second wave of clones peaked on day 37, and their SARS-CoV-2 specificity went unconfirmed. There were some responding clones in pre-infection memory, which suggested that cross-reactive memory had joined.

Sample: PBMCs or a T cell subset sorted from them (not recorded which). This clonotype was obtained from an adult woman who had mild COVID-19 (a few samples of this study predate the infection). Cell type and time point are not known. The gene calls are TRBV20-1 and TRBJ2-2; D remains unclear. CDR3 residues: CSARGDTLGELFF. The CDR3 coding sequence is TGCAGTGCTAGAGGGGATACCCTCGGGGAGCTGTTTTTT.